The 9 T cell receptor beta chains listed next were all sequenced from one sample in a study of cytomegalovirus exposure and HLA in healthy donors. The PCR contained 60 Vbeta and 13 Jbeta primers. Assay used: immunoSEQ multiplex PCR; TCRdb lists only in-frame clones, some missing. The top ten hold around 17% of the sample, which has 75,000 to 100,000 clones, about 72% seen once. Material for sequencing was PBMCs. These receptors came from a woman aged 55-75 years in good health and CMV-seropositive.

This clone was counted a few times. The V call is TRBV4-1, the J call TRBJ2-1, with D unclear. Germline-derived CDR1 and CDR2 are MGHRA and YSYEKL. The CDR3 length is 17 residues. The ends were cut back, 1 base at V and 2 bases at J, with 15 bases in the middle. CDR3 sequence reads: CASSQGLNFFTYNEQFF. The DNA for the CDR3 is TGCGCCAGCAGCCAAGGCCTCAACTTCTTCACCTACAATGAGCAGTTCTTC.

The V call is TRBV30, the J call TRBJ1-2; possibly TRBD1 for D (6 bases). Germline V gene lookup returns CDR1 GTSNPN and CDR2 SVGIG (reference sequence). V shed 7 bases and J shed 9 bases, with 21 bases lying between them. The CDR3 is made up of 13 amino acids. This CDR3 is CAYFRGAERSYTF. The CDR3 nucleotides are TGTGCCTACTTCCGGGGGGCCGAAAGAAGCTACACCTTC.

The CDR3 sequence: CASSFGLAGGYTDTQYF. In DNA form, the CDR3 reads TGCGCCAGCAGCTTTGGACTAGCGGGGGGTTACACAGATACGCAGTATTTT. This rearrangement joins TRBV5-1 to TRBJ2-3; 14 bases are shared with TRBD2. The CDR3 sequence is 17 residues long. J gave up 2 bases and V 2 bases, and 4 bases lay outside the gene matches. Germline V lookup: CDR1 SGHRS, CDR2 YFSETQ. The full variable domain, rest sourced from reference TRBV5-1 and TRBJ2-3, is KAGVTQTPRYLIKTRGQQVTLSCSPISGHRSVSWYQQTPGQGLQFLFEYFSETQRNKGNFPGRFSGRQFSNSRSEMNVSTLELGDSALYLCASSFGLAGGYTDTQYFGPGTRLTVL.

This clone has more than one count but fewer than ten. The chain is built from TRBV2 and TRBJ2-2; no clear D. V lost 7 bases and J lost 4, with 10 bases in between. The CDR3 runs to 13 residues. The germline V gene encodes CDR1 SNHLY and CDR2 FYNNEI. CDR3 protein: CASKSGGTGELFF. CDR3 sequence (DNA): TGTGCCAGCAAGAGTGGTGGCACCGGGGAGCTGTTTTTT. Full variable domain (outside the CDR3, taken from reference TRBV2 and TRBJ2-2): EPEVTQTPSHQVTQMGQEVILRCVPISNHLYFYWYRQILGQKVEFLVSFYNNEISEKSEIFDDQFSVERPDGSNFTLKIRSTKLEDSAMYFCASKSGGTGELFFGEGSRLTVL.

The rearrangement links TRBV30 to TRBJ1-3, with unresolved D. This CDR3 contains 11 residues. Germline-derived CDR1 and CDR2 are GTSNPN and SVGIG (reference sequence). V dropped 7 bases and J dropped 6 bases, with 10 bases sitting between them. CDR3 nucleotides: TGTGCCTCCGGCATAGCAAACACCATATATTTT. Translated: CASGIANTIYF.

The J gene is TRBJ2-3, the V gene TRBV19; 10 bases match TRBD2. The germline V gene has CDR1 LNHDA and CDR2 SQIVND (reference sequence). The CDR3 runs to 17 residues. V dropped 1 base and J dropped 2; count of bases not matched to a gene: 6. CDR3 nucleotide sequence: TGTGCCAGTAGTATAGGTCCAGCGGGAGGGAACACAGATACGCAGTATTTT. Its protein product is CASSIGPAGGNTDTQYF.

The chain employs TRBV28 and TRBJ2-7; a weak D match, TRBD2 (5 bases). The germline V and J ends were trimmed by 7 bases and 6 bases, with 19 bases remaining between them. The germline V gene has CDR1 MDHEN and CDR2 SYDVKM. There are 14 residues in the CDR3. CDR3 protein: CASILGRATGEQYF. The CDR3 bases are TGTGCCAGCATCCTCGGGCGGGCGACGGGCGAGCAGTACTTC.

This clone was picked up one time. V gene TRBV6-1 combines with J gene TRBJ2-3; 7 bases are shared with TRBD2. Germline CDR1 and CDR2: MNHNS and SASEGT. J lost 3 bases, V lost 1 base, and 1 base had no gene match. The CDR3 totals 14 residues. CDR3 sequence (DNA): TGTGCCAGCAGTGAAGGCGGGGGTACAGATACGCAGTATTTT. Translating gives CASSEGGGTDTQYF.

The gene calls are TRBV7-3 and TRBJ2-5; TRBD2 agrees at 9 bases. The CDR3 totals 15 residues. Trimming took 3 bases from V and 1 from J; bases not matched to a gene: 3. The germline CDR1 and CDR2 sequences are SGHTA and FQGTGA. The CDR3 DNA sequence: TGTGCCAGCAGCTTGGCGGGACTAGCCCAAGAGACCCAGTACTTC. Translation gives CASSLAGLAQETQYF.